Presented here are 26 T cell receptor beta chains from one specimen sequenced in a study of beta chain features in type 1 diabetes. Study conclusions and caveats: All four CD4+ subsets from Type 1 diabetes patients carried moderately but significantly shorter TCRB CDR3s.

Isolated RNA was reverse transcribed in full, so expressed TCRB transcripts were sequenced. The data were produced by immunoSEQ multiplex PCR, yet TCRdb's version contains in-frame clones alone and is incomplete. This table has 300,000 to 350,000 clones, approximately 9.7% appearing once. Their specific antigens are unknown. Sequenced sample: central memory CD4+ T cells from blood. The receptors were sampled from a man in his thirties or forties with type 1 diabetes.

V gene TRBV7-2 combines with J gene TRBJ2-5; 11 bases agree with TRBD2. This CDR3 contains 14 residues. After removal of 5 bases from V and 4 bases from J, the junction contained 3 bases not matched to a gene. CDR1 and CDR2 from the germline V gene are SGHTA and FQGNSA. Here the CDR3 reads CASSQGLAVETQYF. In DNA, the CDR3 is TGTGCCAGCAGCCAGGGACTAGCGGTAGAGACCCAGTACTTC.

The rearrangement links TRBV27 to TRBJ2-3; the D is unclear. V lost 3 bases and J 4 bases, leaving 8 bases between the germline ends. CDR3 length equals 13 residues. Germline-derived CDR1 and CDR2 are MNHEY and SMNVEV (reference sequence). CDR3 region: CASSFKGADTQYF. CDR3 coding DNA: TGTGCCAGCAGTTTCAAAGGCGCAGATACGCAGTATTTT.

This clone came up many times. Distinct nucleotide sequences in the sample also encode this CDR3. The CDR3 coding sequence is TGTGCCAGCAGCCGTAACACTGAAGCTTTCTTT. As protein: CASSRNTEAFF. V is TRBV7-9 and J is TRBJ1-1; D gene uncertain. CDR1 is SEHNR, CDR2 FQNEAQ, per germline (reference sequence). The CDR3 covers 11 residues. V lost 5 bases, J lost 2 bases, and 3 bases lay in between.

The chain uses TRBV15 and TRBJ1-5, with 8 bases identical to TRBD1. Germline V CDR1 and CDR2: LNHNV, YYDKDF (reference sequence). V lost 1 base to trimming and J lost 5 bases; unmatched junction nucleotides: 4. This CDR3 region has 15 residues. The CDR3 DNA follows: TGTGCCACCAGCAGAGGACAGGGGCTTCATCAGCCCCAGCATTTT. It yields the protein CATSRGQGLHQPQHF.

The rearrangement joins TRBV10-2 to TRBJ2-7; 7 positions agree with TRBD1. Unmatched junction bases numbered 6, after V lost 2 bases and J lost 2 bases. Per the germline V gene, CDR1 is WSHSY and CDR2 is SAAADI. The CDR3 has 15 amino acids. In DNA form, the CDR3 reads TGCGCCAGCAGTGAGCTGGGACAGTCTCCCTACGAGCAGTACTTC. It encodes CASSELGQSPYEQYF.

This clone was found many times. V is TRBV7-2 and J is TRBJ2-2; D may be TRBD2 (5 bases). CDR1 and CDR2 from the germline V gene are SGHTA and FQGNSA. V dropped 1 base and J dropped 3 bases, with 12 bases sitting between them. The CDR3 is made up of 16 amino acids. CDR3 protein: CASSLDSSKYTGELFF. CDR3 bases: TGTGCCAGCAGCTTAGATTCTAGCAAATACACCGGGGAGCTGTTTTTT.

This clone appeared a few times. V usage is TRBV9 and J usage is TRBJ2-3, with TRBD2 matching over 14 bases. The CDR3 is 16 amino acids. Germline CDR1 is SGDLS and CDR2 is YYNGEE. V trimming: 4 bases; J trimming: 6 bases; junction bases outside the gene matches: 7. The CDR3 loop is CASSTGLAGGVDTQYF. As DNA, the CDR3 is TGTGCCAGCAGCACCGGACTAGCGGGGGGCGTGGATACGCAGTATTTT.

This chain links TRBV27 with TRBJ2-6, with 8 bases fitting TRBD1. Germline V lookup: CDR1 MNHEY, CDR2 SMNVEV (reference sequence). CDR3 length: 15 amino acids. V dropped 8 bases and J dropped 2; count of bases not matched to a gene: 5. The CDR3 nucleotides are TGTGCCAGCGGATTACAGGGGGCTGGGGCCAACGTCCTGACTTTC. It specifies CASGLQGAGANVLTF.

The CDR3 DNA reads as TGCAGCGTTGAAGTGGGGACGGCTTATGGCTACACCTTC. Its translation: CSVEVGTAYGYTF. V is TRBV29-1 and J is TRBJ1-2, with a possible D match to TRBD1 (5 bases). Germline V lookup: CDR1 SQVTM, CDR2 ANQGSEA. The CDR3 totals 13 residues. Between the trimmed V and J ends, which lost 1 base and 5 bases, there was a span of 11 bases.

The rearrangement uses TRBV27 and TRBJ2-3, with no clear D. This CDR3 region has 14 residues. Looked up from germline, CDR1 is MNHEY and CDR2 is SMNVEV (reference sequence). V lost 9 bases and J lost 2, with 15 bases in between. CDR3 loop: CASRESINTDTQYF. In DNA form, the CDR3 reads TGTGCCAGTAGGGAATCGATCAACACAGATACGCAGTATTTT.

CDR3 bases: TGTGCCACTTTCAGTCGGCGGGGGAGCACTGAAGCTTTCTTT. It is translated as CATFSRRGSTEAFF. The rearrangement links TRBV28 to TRBJ1-1, with D perhaps matching TRBD1 (5 bases). Germline V CDR1 and CDR2: MDHEN, SYDVKM. V was clipped by 10 bases and J by 4 bases, with 19 bases between them. The CDR3 covers 14 residues.

The chain employs TRBV11-2 and TRBJ2-1, with TRBD2 identical over 8 bases. The CDR3 runs 15 residues. J was trimmed by 3 bases and V by 5 bases; bases with no gene match: 6. The V gene's germline CDR1 is SGHAT and CDR2 FQNNGV. CDR3 nucleotides: TGTGCCAGCAGCCCACGGGGGGGACTCTACAATGAGCAGTTCTTC. Its translation is CASSPRGGLYNEQFF.

V gene TRBV28 combines with J gene TRBJ1-1; tentatively, D is TRBD1 (6 bases). V gave up 5 bases and J gave up 5 bases, with 15 bases separating them. CDR3 length equals 14 residues. Germline values: CDR1 MDHEN, CDR2 SYDVKM. This CDR3 is CASSGGGRSTEAFF. The CDR3, as DNA: TGTGCCAGCAGTGGAGGGGGGCGGTCGACTGAAGCTTTCTTT.

The J gene is TRBJ2-7, the V gene TRBV7-2, with a possible D match to TRBD2 (6 bases). CDR1 and CDR2 (germline): SGHTA, FQGNSA. The V end was cut by 5 bases, the J end by 3 bases, with 14 bases between. The CDR3 extends over 14 amino acids. In DNA form, the CDR3 reads TGTGCCAGCAGCCCGCGGGACCGCCGCTACGAGCAGTACTTC. This gives the protein CASSPRDRRYEQYF.

This clone was seen a few times. The rearrangement uses TRBV27 and TRBJ2-7, with 9 bases aligning to TRBD1. Per the germline V gene, CDR1 is MNHEY and CDR2 is SMNVEV (reference sequence). V gave up 5 bases and J gave up 2 bases; unmatched junction bases: 1. This CDR3 has 13 amino acids. For the CDR3, the DNA is TGTGCCAGCAGTGGACAGGGGACCTACGAGCAGTACTTC. Translation gives CASSGQGTYEQYF.

The chain recombines TRBV10-3 with TRBJ1-1; 7 nucleotides align to TRBD1. The germline gives CDR1 ENHRY, CDR2 SYGVKD. Germline trimming cut 0 bases from V and 5 bases from J; bases unmatched to any gene: 6. The CDR3 consists of 15 residues. CDR3 in amino acids: CAISESARGGTEAFF. The CDR3 DNA sequence: TGTGCCATCAGTGAGTCAGCCAGGGGGGGAACTGAAGCTTTCTTT.

The chain recombines TRBV15 with TRBJ2-2; the match to TRBD1 covers 12 bases. There are 17 residues in the CDR3. Germline CDR1 and CDR2: LNHNV and YYDKDF (reference sequence). Trimming took 0 bases from V and 4 from J; bases not matched to a gene: 3. The CDR3 DNA reads as TGTGCCACCAGCAGAGAGAGGGGACAGGGGGCCACCGGGGAGCTGTTTTTT. This encodes CATSRERGQGATGELFF.

This clone came up a few times. CDR3 in amino acids: CASSSRAGTGYTF. Here the CDR3 DNA reads TGTGCCAGCAGCTCCCGGGCTGGCACTGGCTACACCTTC. The rearrangement joins TRBV7-2 to TRBJ1-2; D call uncertain. Looked up from germline, CDR1 is SGHTA and CDR2 is FQGNSA. The CDR3 spans 13 residues. The ends were cut back, 4 bases at V and 7 bases at J, with 13 bases in the middle.

This clone was detected a few times. The V and J genes are TRBV7-2 and TRBJ1-6; D uncertain. Looked up from germline, CDR1 is SGHTA and CDR2 is FQGNSA. Trimming shortened V by 5 bases and J by 4 bases, and 3 bases separated the two germline ends. This CDR3 is built from 12 residues. The DNA for the CDR3 is TGTGCCAGCAGCCATTATAATTCACCCCTCCACTTT. It codes for CASSHYNSPLHF. Full variable domain (rest looked up from reference TRBV7-2 and TRBJ1-6): GAGVSQSPSNKVTEKGKDVELRCDPISGHTALYWYRQSLGQGLEFLIYFQGNSAPDKSGLPSDRFSAERTGGSVSTLTIQRTQQEDSAVYLCASSHYNSPLHFGNGTRLTVT.

The V gene is TRBV28, the J gene TRBJ1-2; 7 nucleotides line up with TRBD1. Trimming removed 10 bases from V and 0 bases from J; junction bases left unmatched: 8. Germline CDR1 reads MDHEN; CDR2 reads SYDVKM. The CDR3 covers 14 residues. CDR3 DNA sequence: TGTGCCATCAGGGGGGACGTAGCTAACTATGGCTACACCTTC. Translating gives CAIRGDVANYGYTF.

This clone has only a few counts. The chain employs TRBV19 and TRBJ2-5; perhaps D is TRBD1 or TRBD2 (5 bases each). V was pared by 4 bases and J by 0 bases, with 15 bases between. The germline V gene encodes CDR1 LNHDA and CDR2 SQIVND (reference sequence). The CDR3 runs to 16 residues. The CDR3 region has the DNA TGTGCCAGTAGTACGTCAACTAGGGGTAACCAAGAGACCCAGTACTTC. Its protein product is CASSTSTRGNQETQYF.

This clone appeared many times. This sequence joins TRBV14 and TRBJ2-1; D gene ambiguous. Trimming took off 4 bases at V and 2 bases at J, with 6 bases between the two ends. The germline gives CDR1 SGHDN, CDR2 FVKESK. This CDR3 is 13 amino acids long. CDR3: CASSPGTYNEQFF. The DNA of the CDR3 is TGTGCCAGCAGCCCTGGGACCTACAATGAGCAGTTCTTC.

The V gene is TRBV7-2, the J gene TRBJ1-1; a possible D gene is TRBD1 (5 bases). Per the germline V gene, CDR1 is SGHTA and CDR2 is FQGNSA. The CDR3 is 15 amino acids. Deletions cut 4 bases from V and 4 bases from J, with 16 bases between. CDR3 in amino acids: CASSSESGQTTEAFF. The CDR3 DNA follows: TGTGCCAGCAGCTCAGAGTCGGGGCAGACCACTGAAGCTTTCTTT.

V gene TRBV30 combines with J gene TRBJ1-6; 11 nucleotides line up with TRBD1. The CDR3 is 14 residues long. Germline V gene sequence: CDR1 GTSNPN, CDR2 SVGIG (reference sequence). The V gene end was trimmed by 4 bases and the J gene end by 8 bases; junction bases not matched to a gene: 4. The CDR3 spells CAWNQGQGDSPLHF. As DNA, the CDR3 is TGTGCCTGGAATCAGGGACAGGGGGATTCACCCCTCCACTTT.

The V gene is TRBV29-1, the J gene TRBJ2-2; possible D gene TRBD1, 5 bases. Germline CDR1 SQVTM, CDR2 ANQGSEA. The CDR3 is 15 amino acids. V was cut by 1 base and J by 3 bases, with 12 bases left in between. The CDR3 reads CSVEVGPGHTGELFF. The CDR3 DNA sequence: TGCAGCGTTGAAGTTGGGCCAGGGCACACCGGGGAGCTGTTTTTT.

This clone was recorded a few times. This chain links TRBV30 with TRBJ1-4, with 9 bases lining up with TRBD1. Germline assignment: CDR1 GTSNPN and CDR2 SVGIG (reference sequence). V trimming: 7 bases; J trimming: 5 bases; junction bases outside the gene matches: 2. This CDR3 contains 12 residues. CDR3 region: CASGTGNEKLFF. Written as DNA, the CDR3 is TGTGCCTCCGGGACAGGGAATGAAAAACTGTTTTTT.